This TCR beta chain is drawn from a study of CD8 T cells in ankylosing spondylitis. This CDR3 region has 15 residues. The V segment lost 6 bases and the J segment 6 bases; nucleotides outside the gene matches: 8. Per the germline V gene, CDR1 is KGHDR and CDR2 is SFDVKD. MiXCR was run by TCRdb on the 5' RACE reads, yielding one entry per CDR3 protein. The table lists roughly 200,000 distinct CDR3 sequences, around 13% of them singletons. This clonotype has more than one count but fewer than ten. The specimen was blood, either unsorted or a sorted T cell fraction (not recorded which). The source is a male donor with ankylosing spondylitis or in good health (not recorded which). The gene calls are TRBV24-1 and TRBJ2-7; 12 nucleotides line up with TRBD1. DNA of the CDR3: TGTGCCACCAGTTCCCATGGGACAGGGGGCACCGAGCAGTACTTC. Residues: CATSSHGTGGTEQYF.